A single sample is the source of the 14 T cell receptor beta chains below, sequenced in a study of blood T cells in healthy people across ages. PCR was performed a second time for roughly 7 to 12 cycles using a sample-barcoded 5' primer and a J-beta primer mix. Each CDR3 protein gets one entry after TCRdb re-called the 5' RACE reads with MiXCR. The table records 1.4 million to 1.5 million distinct CDR3 sequences, 35% to 45% of them present only once. Specimen: blood. The receptors here all came from a young woman in good health.

The chain employs TRBV4-2 and TRBJ2-7; TRBD2 matches 10 bases. V trimming: 0 bases; J trimming: 9 bases; junction bases outside the gene matches: 17. CDR1 LGHNA and CDR2 YNFKEQ come from the germline V gene. CDR3 length equals 18 residues. The CDR3 is CASSQDRRTSGLSGGQYF. CDR3 nucleotide sequence: TGTGCCAGCAGCCAAGATCGTAGGACTAGCGGACTATCGGGTGGGCAGTACTTC.

V usage is TRBV4-1 and J usage is TRBJ2-5, with D perhaps TRBD2 (6 bases). This CDR3 is 15 amino acids long. Per germline, CDR1 MGHRA and CDR2 YSYEKL. The V end lost 1 base, the J end lost 3 bases, and 12 bases lay between the germline ends. CDR3 amino acids: CASSQAGAGEETQYF. CDR3 DNA: TGCGCCAGCAGCCAAGCAGGAGCGGGTGAAGAGACCCAGTACTTC.

This chain uses TRBV6-2 or TRBV6-3 with TRBJ2-5; 11 nucleotides match TRBD2. The DNA matches TRBJ2-7 better at its end, which makes the J call doubtful. The CDR3 length is 16 residues. Germline-derived CDR1 and CDR2 are MNHEY and SVGEGT. CDR3 sequence (DNA): TGTGCCAGCAGTTCCATCGCCGGGACTAGCGGAGGCGAGCAGTACTTC. Protein sequence: CASSSIAGTSGGEQYF.

This chain connects TRBV12-3 or TRBV12-4 to TRBJ2-5, with 8 bases identical to TRBD2. The CDR3 extends over 16 amino acids. J was trimmed by 4 bases and V by 9 bases; bases with no gene match: 16. CDR3 in DNA: TGTGCCAGTATGGCATTAATCGCGGGGGGTCCAGAGACCCAGTACTTC. Residues: CASMALIAGGPETQYF.

This chain links TRBV5-1 with TRBJ2-4; D tentatively reads TRBD1 or TRBD2 (5 bases each). V lost 0 bases to trimming and J lost 9 bases, with 13 bases between them. Germline values: CDR1 SGHRS, CDR2 YFSETQ. The CDR3 runs 14 residues. CDR3 bases: TGCGCCAGCAGCTTGGAGGCAGGGACGGGCATTCAGTACTTC. This gives the protein CASSLEAGTGIQYF.

In regard to this clonotype: This could be a read error, since a much larger clone is one nucleotide away. This chain connects TRBV29-1 to TRBJ2-7; possibly TRBD2 for D (6 bases). The germline gives CDR1 SQVTM, CDR2 ANQGSEA. The CDR3 has 15 amino acids. The CDR3 region has the DNA TGCAGCGTTGAATGGGCTAGCGCCTTCTCCTACGGGCAGTACTTC. Its protein product is CSVEWASAFSYGQYF.

The V and J genes are TRBV10-3 and TRBJ1-2, with unresolved D. The CDR3 contains 16 residues. CDR1 and CDR2 (germline): ENHRY, SYGVKD. Deletions cut 0 bases from V and 8 bases from J, with 19 bases between. The CDR3 DNA sequence: TGTGCCATCAGTGAGTCGATTAACAGCGCACTGGCGGGCTACACCTTC. Translated, it gives CAISESINSALAGYTF.

The chain combines TRBV28 with TRBJ2-3; D is uncertain. The CDR3 covers 16 residues. With 6 bases removed from V and 6 bases from J, the gap between germline ends came to 22 bases. Germline CDR1 and CDR2: MDHEN and SYDVKM. This CDR3 reads CASRTGERSVTDTQYF. In nucleotides, the CDR3 is TGTGCCAGCAGAACCGGTGAGAGGTCCGTCACCGATACGCAGTATTTT.

V and J are TRBV27 and TRBJ1-1; 7 bases are a match to TRBD1. Per the germline V gene, CDR1 is MNHEY and CDR2 is SMNVEV (reference sequence). This CDR3 spans 15 amino acids. Germline trimming cut 4 bases from V and 6 bases from J; bases unmatched to any gene: 11. The CDR3 protein is CASSSLAGGGSEAFF. The DNA of the CDR3 is TGTGCCAGCAGTTCCCTCGCAGGGGGGGGGTCTGAAGCTTTCTTT.

This clonotype was picked up a small number of times. This sequence joins TRBV24-1 and TRBJ2-1, with 8 bases matching TRBD1. Looked up from germline, CDR1 is KGHDR and CDR2 is SFDVKD. Trimming at V came to 4 bases and at J to 15 bases, leaving 7 bases not matched to a gene. The CDR3 covers 12 residues. This CDR3 reads CATSDPGQAWFF. The CDR3 DNA reads as TGTGCCACCAGTGACCCGGGACAGGCTTGGTTCTTC.

The rearrangement uses TRBV6-6 and TRBJ1-2; D remains unclear. The V end lost 6 bases, the J end lost 4 bases, and 15 bases lay between the germline ends. The germline V gene encodes CDR1 MNHNY and CDR2 SVGAGI (reference sequence). The CDR3 runs to 14 residues. The CDR3 region has the DNA TGTGCCAGCAGCCCTACCGGGTGGGGCTATGGCTACACCTTC. This encodes CASSPTGWGYGYTF.

This sequence joins TRBV29-1 and TRBJ2-2; no clear D. Trimming shortened V by 7 bases and J by 5 bases, and 8 bases separated the two germline ends. This CDR3 contains 11 residues. The germline V gene has CDR1 SQVTM and CDR2 ANQGSEA. The CDR3 sequence is CSASETGELFF. Here the CDR3 DNA reads TGCAGCGCCAGTGAGACCGGGGAGCTGTTTTTT.

The chain couples TRBV2 to TRBJ2-3; a weak D match, TRBD2 (6 bases). Germline loops: CDR1 SNHLY, CDR2 FYNNEI. This CDR3 is 15 amino acids long. The V end was cut by 3 bases, the J end by 0 bases, with 10 bases between. The CDR3 DNA is TGTGCCAGCAGTGACGGCGGGATCAGCACAGATACGCAGTATTTT. This codes for CASSDGGISTDTQYF.

This clonotype was counted only a few times. The chain carries TRBV6-2 or TRBV6-3 and TRBJ2-5; D is undetermined. The CDR3 contains 13 residues. The V and J ends lost 1 base and 3 bases respectively, with 6 bases between them. From germline, CDR1 is MNHEY and CDR2 SVGEGT. As DNA, the CDR3 is TGTGCCAGCAGTTACTACTACGAAGAGACCCAGTACTTC. Its translation is CASSYYYEETQYF.